This T cell receptor (beta chain) was identified during a study of shared clonotypes between healthy human individuals. Overall study findings and caveats: Generation of non-shared clonotypes was less probable than generation of clonotypes shared by all four donors.

Across several immunoSEQ plates, the genomic DNA of each subset was split evenly. Replicate PCRs from sorted subsets contained around 200 ng DNA, which is 31,000 or so T cell genomes. Libraries were prepared by immunoSEQ multiplex PCR; TCRdb keeps only in-frame clonotypes and omits some of them. The sample comprises about 1.5 million clones, about 98% of which are singletons, and roughly 0.42% rests with the top ten. As regards this clone: Its antigen remains unidentified.

CDR3 size: 14 residues. Germline assignment: CDR1 LNHDA and CDR2 SQIVND (reference sequence). The V segment lost 1 base and the J segment 5 bases; nucleotides outside the gene matches: 4. The sample consisted of naive CD4+ T cells sorted from blood. This sample's subset: CD45RA+ positively selected. V is TRBV19 and J is TRBJ2-5; 7 nucleotides agree with TRBD1. The receptor was derived from a man under 40 in good health. The CDR3 DNA is TGTGCCAGTAGTATAGTGACAGGGTCGGAGACCCAGTACTTC. Its protein product is CASSIVTGSETQYF.